These 22 T cell receptor beta chains share one sample of origin, sequenced in a study of shared clonotypes between healthy human individuals. Produced via immunoSEQ multiplex PCR; TCRdb's table is partial and in-frame only. The table lists roughly 500,000 clones, approximately 95% of them singletons, with nearly 0.065% in the top ten. The material sequenced was naive CD4+ T cells sorted from blood. Subset described: CD45RA+ positively selected. The receptors originated from a woman aged 25 to 45 in good health.

V is TRBV7-2 and J is TRBJ1-2; TRBD1 agrees at 10 bases. CDR3 length: 17 residues. In germline, CDR1 is SGHTA, CDR2 FQGNSA. Trimming cost V 1 base and J 4 bases; bases outside gene matches: 9. The CDR3 loop reads CASSLGGQGIRAYGYTF. CDR3 bases: TGTGCCAGCAGCTTAGGGGGACAGGGGATTCGGGCCTATGGCTACACCTTC.

This chain uses TRBV18 with TRBJ1-4, with 10 bases that match TRBD1. V lost 10 bases to trimming and J lost 7 bases; unmatched junction nucleotides: 15. Germline V CDR1 and CDR2: KGHSH, LQKENI. The CDR3 has 16 amino acids. CDR3 DNA sequence: TGTGCCACCCAAGAACGACAGGGGGCGAGGAGTGAAAAACTGTTTTTT. This encodes CATQERQGARSEKLFF.

The chain uses TRBV13 and TRBJ2-1; TRBD2 agrees at 16 bases. V lost 0 bases, J lost 8 bases, and 7 bases stayed unmatched. This CDR3 has 18 amino acids. Germline V gene data show CDR1 as PRHDT and CDR2 as FYEKMQ (reference sequence). The CDR3 is CASSLGSPGLAGGHEQFF. In DNA form, the CDR3 reads TGTGCCAGCAGCTTAGGGTCCCCGGGACTAGCGGGAGGGCATGAGCAGTTCTTC.

The chain joins TRBV5-1 to TRBJ2-7; 11 bases are shared with TRBD2. CDR3 length: 15 residues. The germline CDR1 and CDR2 sequences are SGHRS and YFSETQ. The junction had 8 bases not matched to a gene; V was cut back by 7 bases and J by 2 bases. The CDR3 loop reads CASGSSGRFPYEQYF. The CDR3 nucleotides read TGCGCCAGCGGCTCTAGCGGGAGGTTCCCCTACGAGCAGTACTTC. The entire variable domain, with the rest obtained from reference TRBV5-1 and TRBJ2-7, is as follows: KAGVTQTPRYLIKTRGQQVTLSCSPISGHRSVSWYQQTPGQGLQFLFEYFSETQRNKGNFPGRFSGRQFSNSRSEMNVSTLELGDSALYLCASGSSGRFPYEQYFGPGTRLTVT.

The chain is built from TRBV7-2 and TRBJ2-5; the D gene is possibly TRBD2 (5 bases). Germline CDR1 SGHTA, CDR2 FQGNSA. The CDR3 totals 14 residues. Trimming removed 1 base from V and 5 bases from J, with 11 bases in between. CDR3 in DNA: TGTGCCAGCAGCTTAGGGCCGGGAACGGAGACCCAGTACTTC. Translating gives CASSLGPGTETQYF.

The V call is TRBV6-1, the J call TRBJ2-7, with unresolved D. This CDR3 is built from 14 residues. Germline V gene lookup returns CDR1 MNHNS and CDR2 SASEGT. V was trimmed by 10 bases and J by 1 base, leaving 17 bases between them. CDR3 protein: CATQFATGSYEQYF. CDR3 sequence (DNA): TGTGCCACCCAATTTGCGACGGGTTCCTACGAGCAGTACTTC.

The V gene is TRBV27, the J gene TRBJ2-7; 12 bases line up with TRBD2. The CDR3 has 15 amino acids. V lost 7 bases, J lost 5 bases, and 9 bases stayed unmatched. Germline V lookup: CDR1 MNHEY, CDR2 SMNVEV (reference sequence). CDR3 loop: CASKQTSGSYHEQYF. The CDR3 nucleotides are TGTGCCAGCAAACAGACTAGCGGGAGTTACCACGAGCAGTACTTC.

J is TRBJ2-7 and V is TRBV5-1; D may be TRBD1 (5 bases). This CDR3 region has 14 residues. CDR1 SGHRS and CDR2 YFSETQ come from the germline V gene. Deletions cut 2 bases from V and 4 bases from J, with 13 bases between. The CDR3 DNA reads TGCGCCAGCAGCTTAGGATTGACAGAATACGAGCAGTACTTC. It specifies CASSLGLTEYEQYF.

This chain connects TRBV28 to TRBJ2-5, with D possibly being TRBD1 (6 bases). This CDR3 has 14 amino acids. The V end was cut by 5 bases, the J end by 4 bases, with 14 bases between. Per the germline V gene, CDR1 is MDHEN and CDR2 is SYDVKM. The CDR3 protein is CASSPQGRLETQYF. DNA for the CDR3: TGTGCCAGCAGTCCACAGGGTCGGTTAGAGACCCAGTACTTC.

Only one count was recorded for this clone. The CDR3 sequence: CASTAGLIAGPQETQYF. The CDR3 DNA sequence: TGCGCCAGCACGGCAGGGCTTATAGCGGGACCCCAAGAGACCCAGTACTTC. V gene TRBV5-1 combines with J gene TRBJ2-5; 8 bases map to TRBD2. The V gene's germline CDR1 is SGHRS and CDR2 YFSETQ. J gave up 1 base and V 6 bases, and 14 bases lay outside the gene matches. This CDR3 has 17 amino acids.

The chain recombines TRBV28 with TRBJ1-5; tentatively, D is TRBD1 (5 bases). The germline V gene has CDR1 MDHEN and CDR2 SYDVKM. Trimming took 6 bases from V and 5 from J, leaving 14 bases between them. The CDR3 sequence is 14 residues long. The CDR3 DNA reads TGTGCCAGCAGCCACGGTGGGGGTTATCAGCCCCAGCATTTT. Translating it yields CASSHGGGYQPQHF.

V usage is TRBV6-1 and J usage is TRBJ2-3; no firm D call. Germline V gives CDR1 MNHNS, CDR2 SASEGT. Trimming took off 5 bases at V and 10 bases at J, with 16 bases between the two ends. The length of the CDR3 is 13 residues. The chain's CDR3 is CASSPPPLWAQYF. The DNA of the CDR3 is TGTGCCAGCAGTCCACCTCCCCTATGGGCGCAGTATTTT.

V is TRBV7-6 and J is TRBJ2-3; 8 nucleotides agree with TRBD2. V dropped 3 bases and J dropped 3; count of bases not matched to a gene: 8. Germline CDR1 SGHVS, CDR2 FNYEAQ. The CDR3 is 16 residues long. The CDR3 reads CASSLHSGKATDTQYF. The CDR3 region has the DNA TGTGCCAGCAGCTTGCATAGCGGGAAAGCGACAGATACGCAGTATTTT.

The chain recombines TRBV7-9 with TRBJ2-2; TRBD1 matches 7 bases. The germline V gene encodes CDR1 SEHNR and CDR2 FQNEAQ (reference sequence). V gave up 4 bases and J gave up 7 bases; unmatched junction bases: 9. The length of the CDR3 is 15 residues. CDR3 amino acids: CASSSGTASFGELFF. In DNA, the CDR3 is TGTGCCAGCAGCTCAGGGACAGCGAGTTTCGGGGAGCTGTTTTTT.

V is TRBV6-1 and J is TRBJ1-2; a weak D match, TRBD1 (6 bases). The CDR3 extends over 13 amino acids. Trimming removed 5 bases at V and 4 bases at J, with 11 bases between. From germline, CDR1 is MNHNS and CDR2 SASEGT. The DNA of the CDR3 is TGTGCCAGCAGTAAGCAGGGGACCTATGGCTACACCTTC. The encoded protein is CASSKQGTYGYTF.

The rearrangement links TRBV2 to TRBJ1-1, with D perhaps TRBD1 (5 bases). Germline V gives CDR1 SNHLY, CDR2 FYNNEI. CDR3 length: 14 residues. Trimming shortened V by 4 bases and J by 5 bases, and 14 bases separated the two germline ends. The CDR3 sequence: CASSGVPGRTEAFF. CDR3 coding DNA: TGTGCCAGCAGTGGAGTACCAGGGCGGACTGAAGCTTTCTTT.

As DNA, the CDR3 is TGTGCCAGCATCAACCGGGACAGGGCCTATGGCTACACCTTC. It specifies CASINRDRAYGYTF. V is TRBV5-8 and J is TRBJ1-2; 9 bases agree with TRBD1. Germline CDR1 SGHTS, CDR2 YDEGEE. This CDR3 is 14 amino acids long. Trimming removed 6 bases from V and 4 bases from J; junction bases left unmatched: 7.

The chain combines TRBV28 with TRBJ1-5; TRBD1 matches 10 bases. J lost 0 bases, V lost 10 bases, and 15 bases had no gene match. The CDR3 spans 18 residues. Germline lookup yields CDR1 MDHEN and CDR2 SYDVKM. The CDR3 sequence: CAILTQDRGRYSNQPQHF. DNA for the CDR3: TGTGCCATCCTGACCCAGGACAGGGGGAGATATAGCAATCAGCCCCAGCATTTT.

CDR3 sequence: CSVALAGNTIYF. CDR3 nucleotides: TGCAGCGTCGCTCTGGCGGGAAACACCATATATTTT. This rearrangement joins TRBV29-1 to TRBJ1-3; D is unclear. Deletions cut 6 bases from V and 4 bases from J, with 10 bases between. CDR1 SQVTM and CDR2 ANQGSEA come from the germline V gene. The CDR3 spans 12 residues.

The V and J genes are TRBV4-1 and TRBJ1-2; perhaps TRBD1 as D (6 bases). The CDR3 contains 16 residues. Trimming pared 4 bases from V and 0 bases from J, leaving 15 bases between. Germline-derived CDR1 and CDR2 are MGHRA and YSYEKL. The CDR3 bases are TGCGCCAGCAGCCGGGCCGAGGGGGTTCCTAACTATGGCTACACCTTC. This gives the protein CASSRAEGVPNYGYTF.

This chain joins TRBV7-9 and TRBJ1-2; the D gene is possibly TRBD1 (5 bases). Germline V gene lookup returns CDR1 SEHNR and CDR2 FQNEAQ (reference sequence). CDR3 length equals 15 residues. Trimming pared 4 bases from V and 1 base from J, leaving 13 bases between. CDR3 nucleotides: TGTGCCAGCAGCTGGCCTCAGGGAAATAACTATGGCTACACCTTC. Translation: CASSWPQGNNYGYTF.

This chain connects TRBV28 to TRBJ1-2, with TRBD1 matching over 9 bases. This CDR3 has 14 amino acids. Trimming removed 11 bases from V and 5 bases from J; junction bases left unmatched: 12. Per germline, CDR1 MDHEN and CDR2 SYDVKM. The CDR3 reads CAVVEQGASYGYTF. The CDR3 DNA sequence: TGTGCCGTAGTTGAACAGGGGGCGAGTTATGGCTACACCTTC.